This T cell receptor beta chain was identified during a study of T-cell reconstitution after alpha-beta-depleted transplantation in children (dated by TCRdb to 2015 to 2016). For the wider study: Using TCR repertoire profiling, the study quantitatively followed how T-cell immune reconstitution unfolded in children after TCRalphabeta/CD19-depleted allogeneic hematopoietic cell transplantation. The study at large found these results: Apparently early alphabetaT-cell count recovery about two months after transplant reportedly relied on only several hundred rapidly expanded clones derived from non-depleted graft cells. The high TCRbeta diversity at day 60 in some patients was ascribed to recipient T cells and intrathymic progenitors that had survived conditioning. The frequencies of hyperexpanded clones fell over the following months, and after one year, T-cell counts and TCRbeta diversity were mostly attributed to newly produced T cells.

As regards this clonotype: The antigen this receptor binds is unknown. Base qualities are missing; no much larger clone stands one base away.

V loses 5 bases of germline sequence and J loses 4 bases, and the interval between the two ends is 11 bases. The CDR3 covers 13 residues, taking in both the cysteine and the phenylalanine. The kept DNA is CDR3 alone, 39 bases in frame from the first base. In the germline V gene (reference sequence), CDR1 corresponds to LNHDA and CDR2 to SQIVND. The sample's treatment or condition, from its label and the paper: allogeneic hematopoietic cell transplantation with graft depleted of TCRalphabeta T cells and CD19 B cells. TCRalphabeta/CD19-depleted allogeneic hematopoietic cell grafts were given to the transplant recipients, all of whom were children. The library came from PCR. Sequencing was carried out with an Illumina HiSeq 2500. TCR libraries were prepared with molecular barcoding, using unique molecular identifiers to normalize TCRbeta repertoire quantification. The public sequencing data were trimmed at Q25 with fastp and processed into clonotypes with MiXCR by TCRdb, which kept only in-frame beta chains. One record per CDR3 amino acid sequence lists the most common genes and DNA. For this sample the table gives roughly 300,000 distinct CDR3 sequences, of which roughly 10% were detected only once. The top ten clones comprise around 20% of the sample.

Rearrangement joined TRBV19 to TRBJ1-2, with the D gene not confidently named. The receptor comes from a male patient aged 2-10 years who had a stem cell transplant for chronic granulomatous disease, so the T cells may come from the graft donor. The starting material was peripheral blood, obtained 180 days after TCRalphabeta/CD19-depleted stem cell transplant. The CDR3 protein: CASSQRSSYGYTF. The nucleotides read TGTGCCAGTAGTCAACGATCAAGCTATGGCTACACCTTC.